This T cell receptor beta chain stems from a study of blood T cell repertoires in COVID-19. CDR1 is SGHAT, CDR2 FQNNGV, per germline. The CDR3 has 14 amino acids. Deletions cut 1 base from V and 2 bases from J, with 9 bases between. The repertoire was sequenced with immunoSEQ multiplex PCR; TCRdb's copy has only in-frame clones and lacks some. The sample contains some 250,000 clones, over 65% of which appear only once. The clonotype comes from a woman aged 80 or over with acute or convalescent COVID-19. This chain connects TRBV11-2 to TRBJ2-7; D remains unclear. The sequencing sample was made of peripheral blood. The CDR3, as DNA: TGTGCCAGCAGCTTAGGATACAATACCTACGAGCAGTACTTC. This translates into CASSLGYNTYEQYF.